The 10 T cell receptor beta chains given below trace back to one sample, sequenced in a study of control samples from healthy donors and cancer patients. TCRdb's copy holds only in-frame clones and misses some; the assay was immunoSEQ multiplex PCR. The sample has fewer than 120,000 clones; approximately 87% are singletons. Input material: PBMCs. All receptors derive from a woman aged 55-70 years with lung cancer.

V is TRBV7-2 and J is TRBJ2-2; perhaps TRBD2 as D (6 bases). V was pared by 9 bases and J by 6 bases, with 17 bases between. Germline V gene data show CDR1 as SGHTA and CDR2 as FQGNSA. The CDR3 contains 14 residues. CDR3 nucleotide sequence: TGTGCCAGTATAGGAGCGGGCGGGCCCGGGGAGCTGTTTTTT. Translation: CASIGAGGPGELFF.

This clone showed up just once. The chain has TRBV5-4 and TRBJ1-2, with TRBD1 identical over 11 bases. The CDR3 runs to 15 residues. Trimming at V came to 3 bases and at J to 7 bases, leaving 8 bases not matched to a gene. Germline V lookup: CDR1 SGHNT, CDR2 YYREEE (reference sequence). This CDR3 reads CASSSQGQGEGGYTF. CDR3 nucleotides: TGTGCCAGCAGCTCCCAGGGACAGGGGGAGGGTGGCTACACCTTC.

The chain has TRBV9 and TRBJ2-5, with 7 bases identical to TRBD1. The trim removed 3 bases at V and 5 bases at J, leaving 13 bases unmatched. Germline assignment: CDR1 SGDLS and CDR2 YYNGEE. The CDR3 totals 16 residues. This CDR3 is CASSATNRGGWETQYF. In DNA, the CDR3 is TGTGCCAGCAGCGCAACCAACAGGGGCGGGTGGGAGACCCAGTACTTC.

The V call is TRBV7-8, the J call TRBJ2-6, with a possible D match to TRBD2 (6 bases). Germline CDR1 and CDR2: SGHVS and FQNEAQ. This CDR3 region has 20 residues. Trimming stripped 0 bases from V and 2 bases from J, with 20 bases between. The CDR3 DNA follows: TGTGCCAGCAGCTTAGCAGGGAGTAGCGGTGCAATGGCTGGGGCCAACGTCCTGACTTTC. It translates to CASSLAGSSGAMAGANVLTF.

The chain recombines TRBV14 with TRBJ2-7; D may be TRBD1 (5 bases). This CDR3 has 16 amino acids. Trimming took off 1 base at V and 2 bases at J, with 15 bases between the two ends. In germline, CDR1 is SGHDN, CDR2 FVKESK. The CDR3 sequence: CASSQGWDWTPYEQYF. CDR3 DNA sequence: TGTGCCAGCAGCCAAGGATGGGATTGGACACCCTACGAGCAGTACTTC.

The rearrangement joins TRBV5-1 to TRBJ1-2; the D gene is possibly TRBD1 (6 bases). This CDR3 has 14 residues. The V gene's germline CDR1 is SGHRS and CDR2 YFSETQ. V was shortened by 8 bases and J by 2 bases, with 16 bases between the two germline ends. CDR3 sequence reads: CASSALQGNYGYTF. The CDR3 DNA reads as TGCGCCAGTTCCGCATTGCAGGGGAACTATGGCTACACCTTC. Full variable domain (outside the CDR3, taken from reference TRBV5-1 and TRBJ1-2): KAGVTQTPRYLIKTRGQQVTLSCSPISGHRSVSWYQQTPGQGLQFLFEYFSETQRNKGNFPGRFSGRQFSNSRSEMNVSTLELGDSALYLCASSALQGNYGYTFGSGTRLTVV.

V and J are TRBV7-5 and TRBJ1-2; TRBD1, as called in the table, went unchecked against the DNA. TRBV7-5 is a pseudogene locus. CDR3 length: 16 residues. The CDR3 region is CARSLETVGQRDGYTF. Here the CDR3 DNA reads TGTGCCAGAAGCTTAGAGACGGTGGGACAGCGCGATGGCTACACCTTC.

A single count supports this clone. The chain links TRBV5-4 to TRBJ2-7; D is ambiguous. CDR3 length equals 14 residues. Germline V gene lookup returns CDR1 SGHNT and CDR2 YYREEE (reference sequence). V lost 0 bases, J lost 0 bases, and 7 bases lay in between. This CDR3 reads CASSLERHSYEQYF. The CDR3 bases are TGTGCCAGCAGCTTGGAAAGGCACTCCTACGAGCAGTACTTC. Full variable domain (rest looked up from reference TRBV5-4 and TRBJ2-7): ETGVTQSPTHLIKTRGQQVTLRCSSQSGHNTVSWYQQALGQGPQFIFQYYREEENGRGNFPPRFSGLQFPNYSSELNVNALELDDSALYLCASSLERHSYEQYFGPGTRLTVT.

The chain is built from TRBV7-9 and TRBJ1-1; TRBD1 might be the D (5 bases). CDR3 length: 15 residues. V was pared by 3 bases and J by 1 base, with 12 bases between. Germline V gives CDR1 SEHNR, CDR2 FQNEAQ (reference sequence). The CDR3 DNA is TGTGCCAGCAGCTTTGGGGCAGGGCGGAACACTGAAGCTTTCTTT. This sequence encodes CASSFGAGRNTEAFF. Supplemented by reference TRBV7-9 and TRBJ1-1, the full variable domain reads DTGVSQNPRHKITKRGQNVTFRCDPISEHNRLYWYRQTLGQGPEFLTYFQNEAQLEKSRLLSDRFSAERPKGSFSTLEIQRTEQGDSAMYLCASSFGAGRNTEAFFGQGTRLTVV.

V usage is TRBV6-5 and J usage is TRBJ2-7, with D maybe TRBD1 (6 bases). Germline V gene lookup returns CDR1 MNHEY and CDR2 SVGAGI. Trimming shortened V by 5 bases and J by 3 bases, and 17 bases separated the two germline ends. CDR3 length: 15 residues. The DNA for the CDR3 is TGTGCCAGCAGTCGCGATTCGACAGGCCGCTACGAGCAGTACTTC. Its protein is CASSRDSTGRYEQYF.